The 17 T cell receptor beta chains presented below share a single source sample, sequenced in a study of immune heterogeneity within non-small cell lung tumors (dated by TCRdb to the late 2010s). These reads were obtained on a HiSeq X Ten. The TCR beta CDR3 region was amplified with a multiplex PCR system, in which a first round of 10 to 11 cycles was run using 32 V-gene forward and 13 J-gene reverse primers. TCRdb ran its own pipeline on the public reads, namely fastp trimming at Q25 and MiXCR clone calling, and kept in-frame beta chains. Every entry covers one CDR3 protein and lists the most common genes and DNA from its rows. In this sample the table shows under 3,000 distinct CDR3 sequences, 20% to 30% of which occur a single time. Clones ranked in the top ten supply 9.5% to 12% of the sample. Genomic DNA extracted from bulk tumor tissue served as TCR template, with around 600 ng gDNA amplified per sample. Multiple biopsies per primary tumor were taken during surgery, spaced as far apart as possible within the tumor mass. The study cohort was described as untreated and was composed of newly diagnosed NSCLC cases undergoing curative surgery.

The sequenced material came from lung tumor tissue. All receptors derive from a man aged 35-49 years with non-small cell lung cancer.

This clonotype is classed as medium-sized (0.01 to 0.1%). The chain recombines TRBV5-1 with TRBJ1-2, with 8 positions matching TRBD1. Germline V gene sequence: CDR1 SGHRS, CDR2 YFSETQ. V was pared by 5 bases and J by 7 bases, with 7 bases of the junction left unmatched. The CDR3 runs to 13 residues. CDR3 sequence: CASSIDRGLGYTF. CDR3 DNA sequence: TGCGCCAGCAGTATCGACAGGGGCCTTGGCTACACCTTC.

This clonotype is termed medium-sized. V is TRBV12-3 or TRBV12-4 and J is TRBJ2-1; D possibly corresponds to TRBD2 (5 bases). Trimming left V 4 bases short and J 9 bases short, with 10 bases between. The CDR3 is made up of 12 amino acids. The DNA of the CDR3 is TGTGCCAGCAGTTCGGGGTGGGTTGAGCAGTTCTTC. Translated, it gives CASSSGWVEQFF.

This clonotype is medium-sized. The chain couples TRBV29-1 to TRBJ2-2, with 9 bases lining up with TRBD1. Per the germline V gene, CDR1 is SQVTM and CDR2 is ANQGSEA. The CDR3 consists of 14 residues. V lost 6 bases to trimming and J lost 6 bases; unmatched junction nucleotides: 8. The CDR3 nucleotides are TGCAGCGTGGAGGGACAGGGACGGCCCGGGGAGCTGTTTTTT. This codes for CSVEGQGRPGELFF.

This clonotype was seen ten or more times. This chain joins TRBV3-1 and TRBJ2-5, with D maybe TRBD2 (6 bases). Germline values: CDR1 LGHDT, CDR2 YNNKEL (reference sequence). V lost 1 base, J lost 5 bases, and 11 bases lay in between. The CDR3 is 14 residues long. For the CDR3, the DNA is TGTGCCAGCAGCCAAGGCGGAGGGTTCGAGACCCAGTACTTC. Translation: CASSQGGGFETQYF.

The J gene is TRBJ2-4, the V gene TRBV12-3 or TRBV12-4; no definite D call. This CDR3 has 13 amino acids. Between the trimmed V and J ends, which lost 1 base and 7 bases, there was a span of 8 bases. CDR3 residues: CASSLGRVNIQYF. Written as DNA, the CDR3 is TGTGCCAGCAGTTTAGGAAGGGTGAACATTCAGTACTTC.

This clonotype has a single count. The V call is TRBV9, the J call TRBJ1-2, with D perhaps TRBD1 (6 bases). The CDR3 spans 15 residues. Trimming cost V 4 bases and J 8 bases, with 21 bases left between them. Germline CDR1 reads SGDLS; CDR2 reads YYNGEE. The CDR3 nucleotides are TGTGCCAGCAGCCCCGAAAGGGGGGTCTATTCGGGCTACACCTTC. This encodes CASSPERGVYSGYTF.

This clonotype counts as large (0.1 to 1%). The rearrangement uses TRBV28 and TRBJ1-4; perhaps TRBD1 as D (6 bases). The V gene's germline CDR1 is MDHEN and CDR2 SYDVKM. V was pared by 6 bases and J by 4 bases, with 9 bases between. This CDR3 region has 13 residues. The CDR3 loop reads CASRDSSNEKLFF. The DNA for the CDR3 is TGTGCCAGCAGGGACAGCAGTAATGAAAAACTGTTTTTT.

Worth noting for this clonotype: The junction does not match germline at one end; this may be a read error. The rearrangement links TRBV4-1 to TRBJ2-2; 10 nucleotides agree with TRBD2. The CDR3 is made up of 14 amino acids. Per germline, CDR1 MGHRA and CDR2 YSYEKL. The CDR3: CAGKLAGNTGELFF. Written as DNA, the CDR3 is TGCGCCGGCAAACTAGCGGGGAACACCGGAGAGCTGTTTTTT.

Comment on this clonotype: This sequence may be a read error, since a much larger clone differs from it by one base. This chain uses TRBV7-8 with TRBJ2-1, with 9 bases fitting TRBD2. The germline V gene has CDR1 SGHVS and CDR2 FQNEAQ. The CDR3 totals 17 residues. CDR3 DNA: TGTGCCAGCAGCTTAGGGCCCTCCAGCGGGAGGACGGATGAGCAGCTCTTC. It translates to CASSLGPSSGRTDEQLF.

By share, this clonotype ranks as medium-sized. The V gene is TRBV4-1, the J gene TRBJ1-6; D is possibly TRBD1 (5 bases). Per the germline V gene, CDR1 is MGHRA and CDR2 is YSYEKL. The CDR3 length is 14 residues. The V gene lost 0 bases and the J gene lost 9 bases, with 9 bases spanning the gap. CDR3 in amino acids: CASSQDREVSPLHF. Written as DNA, the CDR3 is TGCGCCAGCAGCCAAGACAGGGAGGTTTCACCCCTCCACTTT.

This clonotype is labeled as medium-sized. This chain connects TRBV5-1 to TRBJ2-1; tentatively, D is TRBD2 (5 bases). Germline CDR1 is SGHRS and CDR2 is YFSETQ. This CDR3 is 18 amino acids long. Trimming left V 0 bases short and J 0 bases short, with 16 bases between. CDR3 region: CASSLAAEALYSYNEQFF. Written as DNA, the CDR3 is TGCGCCAGCAGCTTGGCCGCGGAGGCACTTTACTCCTACAATGAGCAGTTCTTC. Filled out from reference TRBV5-1 and TRBJ2-1, the complete variable domain reads KAGVTQTPRYLIKTRGQQVTLSCSPISGHRSVSWYQQTPGQGLQFLFEYFSETQRNKGNFPGRFSGRQFSNSRSEMNVSTLELGDSALYLCASSLAAEALYSYNEQFFGPGTRLTVL.

By its share, this clonotype is medium-sized. This chain uses TRBV2 with TRBJ2-1, with 7 bases fitting TRBD1. From germline, CDR1 is SNHLY and CDR2 FYNNEI. After removal of 7 bases from V and 5 bases from J, the junction contained 8 bases not matched to a gene. This CDR3 region has 14 residues. For the CDR3, the DNA is TGTGCCAGCACCCGACAGGGTGGGGACAATGAGCAGTTCTTC. Protein product: CASTRQGGDNEQFF.

Sample share makes this clonotype medium-sized (0.01 to 0.1%). The CDR3 loop is CASRPGTGELYGNQPQHF. The CDR3 DNA follows: TGTGCCAGTAGGCCTGGGACAGGGGAATTATACGGCAATCAGCCCCAGCATTTT. This rearrangement joins TRBV19 to TRBJ1-5, with 10 bases that match TRBD1. V was pared by 6 bases and J by 2 bases, with 13 bases of the junction left unmatched. The germline V gene has CDR1 LNHDA and CDR2 SQIVND (reference sequence). This CDR3 region has 18 residues.

For this clonotype: The final CDR3 position lacks the conserved phenylalanine or tryptophan, pointing to a likely read error. No DNA is shown, since the ends of the CDR3 on it are uncertain; the CDR3 is the one TCRdb lists. The chain couples TRBV12-3 or TRBV12-4 to TRBJ2-3; whether TRBD1, the table's D call, matches the DNA was not checked. Both ends counted, the CDR3 spans 17 residues. The CDR3 region is CASSWIGAGSYEQYFGP.

Within the sample, this clonotype is medium-sized (0.01 to 0.1%). The V call is TRBV2, the J call TRBJ2-3; 10 bases align to TRBD1. V shed 0 bases and J 0 bases; nucleotides not matched to a gene: 9. The CDR3 runs 19 residues. The germline CDR1 and CDR2 sequences are SNHLY and FYNNEI. For the CDR3, the DNA is TGTGCCAGCAGTGAAGCCAAGACAGGGGGCAGTACTAGCACAGATACGCAGTATTTT. As protein: CASSEAKTGGSTSTDTQYF.

This clonotype ranks as medium-sized. The chain combines TRBV3-1 with TRBJ2-1; D not resolved. CDR3 length equals 11 residues. The germline CDR1 and CDR2 sequences are LGHDT and YNNKEL (reference sequence). V lost 5 bases to trimming and J lost 9 bases, with 8 bases between them. The CDR3 DNA reads TGTGCCAGCAGCACTCGGGTTGAGCAGTTCTTC. It yields the protein CASSTRVEQFF.

This clonotype is labeled medium-sized. The V call is TRBV28, the J call TRBJ2-7; a weak D match, TRBD2 (5 bases). The CDR3 has 13 residues. CDR1 is MDHEN, CDR2 SYDVKM, per germline. Trimming stripped 7 bases from V and 4 bases from J, with 14 bases between. The CDR3, as DNA: TGTGCCAGCAACCCCTCCCCGGGATACGAGCAGTACTTC. Protein product: CASNPSPGYEQYF.